These 18 T cell receptor beta chains were all obtained from the same sample, sequenced in a study of blood T cell repertoires in COVID-19 (dated by TCRdb to about 2020). Libraries came from the immunoSEQ multiplex PCR assay. TCRdb holds this immuneACCESS table with in-frame rearrangements only. Some clones are missing; in checked studies, unresolved V genes explain under half, and the rest has no known cause. This sample is represented by roughly 230,000 clones; around 80% of them were singletons. The ten biggest clones cover roughly 9.4% of the sample. The specimen was peripheral blood. Receptor source: a man between 40 and 49 years old with active or convalescent COVID-19.

V gene TRBV28 combines with J gene TRBJ1-1; no definite D call. The CDR3 sequence is 12 residues long. The germline CDR1 and CDR2 sequences are MDHEN and SYDVKM. Between the trimmed V and J ends, which lost 2 bases and 7 bases, there was a span of 8 bases. The CDR3 region is CASSLAPGEAFF. The CDR3 DNA follows: TGTGCCAGCAGTTTAGCCCCCGGTGAAGCTTTCTTT.

V is TRBV5-1 and J is TRBJ2-3, with D maybe TRBD1 (5 bases). The V gene's germline CDR1 is SGHRS and CDR2 YFSETQ. V shed 0 bases and J shed 5 bases, with 10 bases lying between them. CDR3 size: 14 residues. CDR3 amino acids: CASSLGQGRDTQYF. DNA for the CDR3: TGCGCCAGCAGCTTGGGGCAGGGTCGAGATACGCAGTATTTT.

The chain uses TRBV2 and TRBJ2-1, with 14 bases lining up with TRBD2. CDR1 is SNHLY, CDR2 FYNNEI, per germline. The junction had 10 bases not matched to a gene; V was cut back by 6 bases and J by 15 bases. The CDR3 length is 14 residues. CDR3 nucleotides: TGTGCCAGCAGCGAGACTAGCGGGAGGGCCAGGTGGTTCTTC. Translation gives CASSETSGRARWFF.

V is TRBV9 and J is TRBJ2-1; 9 bases line up with TRBD2. The V segment lost 6 bases and the J segment 0 bases; nucleotides outside the gene matches: 4. The CDR3 extends over 15 amino acids. CDR1 and CDR2 from the germline V gene are SGDLS and YYNGEE. The CDR3 DNA reads TGTGCCAGCAATCGCGGGGGGGACTCCTACAATGAGCAGTTCTTC. Encoded protein: CASNRGGDSYNEQFF.

V is TRBV12-5 and J is TRBJ1-2; TRBD1 is a possible D gene (5 bases). V lost 6 bases to trimming and J lost 6 bases, with 17 bases between them. The CDR3 sequence is 14 residues long. From germline, CDR1 is LGHNT and CDR2 FRNRAP. For the CDR3, the DNA is TGTGCTAGTGGAACCTCCCAGGGTAAGGATGGCTACACCTTC. Its translation is CASGTSQGKDGYTF.

V and J are TRBV30 and TRBJ2-5; 8 positions match TRBD1. The CDR3 contains 13 residues. CDR1 and CDR2 from the germline V gene are GTSNPN and SVGIG (reference sequence). J lost 7 bases, V lost 3 bases, and 7 bases had no gene match. CDR3 nucleotides: TGTGCCTGGAGCCAGGACAGGGTTGGGACCCAGTACTTC. This translates into CAWSQDRVGTQYF.

J is TRBJ2-1 and V is TRBV5-1, with 9 bases lining up with TRBD2. The germline V gene encodes CDR1 SGHRS and CDR2 YFSETQ. CDR3 length: 16 residues. V shed 4 bases and J 6 bases; nucleotides not matched to a gene: 11. This CDR3 is CASSMASGEGFNEQFF. The CDR3 nucleotides read TGCGCCAGCAGCATGGCTAGCGGGGAGGGATTCAATGAGCAGTTCTTC. Full variable domain (outside the CDR3, taken from reference TRBV5-1 and TRBJ2-1): KAGVTQTPRYLIKTRGQQVTLSCSPISGHRSVSWYQQTPGQGLQFLFEYFSETQRNKGNFPGRFSGRQFSNSRSEMNVSTLELGDSALYLCASSMASGEGFNEQFFGPGTRLTVL.

V usage is TRBV9 and J usage is TRBJ2-2; no definite D call. Trimming removed 3 bases from V and 3 bases from J, with 9 bases in between. The CDR3 sequence is 14 residues long. Germline assignment: CDR1 SGDLS and CDR2 YYNGEE. CDR3 residues: CASSEVTDTGELFF. CDR3 coding DNA: TGTGCCAGCAGCGAAGTTACGGACACCGGGGAGCTGTTTTTT.

The chain combines TRBV2 with TRBJ1-1, with 8 bases fitting TRBD1. CDR3 length: 13 residues. The germline CDR1 and CDR2 sequences are SNHLY and FYNNEI. Losses at the gene ends were 6 bases for V and 4 bases for J; bases not matched to a gene: 4. The CDR3 reads CASSSGGGTEAFF. CDR3 DNA: TGTGCCAGCAGCTCAGGGGGCGGCACTGAAGCTTTCTTT.

The V call is TRBV24-1, the J call TRBJ2-7; 8 bases match TRBD1. Per the germline V gene, CDR1 is KGHDR and CDR2 is SFDVKD. Losses at the gene ends were 5 bases for V and 4 bases for J; bases not matched to a gene: 12. CDR3 length: 16 amino acids. DNA of the CDR3: TGTGCCACCAGTGTCCCCGCCGGACAGGGTGGGTACGAGCAGTACTTC. Translation gives CATSVPAGQGGYEQYF.

The gene calls are TRBV2 and TRBJ1-2; D gene ambiguous. CDR3 size: 18 residues. Germline loops: CDR1 SNHLY, CDR2 FYNNEI. The V and J ends lost 1 base and 0 bases respectively, with 18 bases between them. The CDR3 nucleotides read TGTGCCAGCAGTGAAGGGTCGACGGGGTCTAGTTCTAACTATGGCTACACCTTC. The encoded protein is CASSEGSTGSSSNYGYTF.

The chain has TRBV29-1 and TRBJ1-4; D may be TRBD1 (6 bases). Trimming took off 8 bases at V and 2 bases at J, with 18 bases between the two ends. Germline-derived CDR1 and CDR2 are SQVTM and ANQGSEA. This CDR3 has 15 amino acids. The CDR3 loop is CSSPHRESTNEKLFF. CDR3 in DNA: TGCAGCTCACCCCACAGGGAGTCTACTAATGAAAAACTGTTTTTT.

In DNA form, the CDR3 reads TGTGCCAGTAGCCCCCCCAGGGGCTCTGGAAACACCATATATTTT. Amino acid sequence: CASSPPRGSGNTIYF. The chain links TRBV19 to TRBJ1-3, with TRBD1 as a possible D gene (6 bases). Germline V gene lookup returns CDR1 LNHDA and CDR2 SQIVND (reference sequence). The CDR3 totals 15 residues. Between the trimmed V and J ends, which lost 6 bases and 0 bases, there was a span of 12 bases.

The J gene is TRBJ2-7, the V gene TRBV11-3; D uncertain. Germline V gene lookup returns CDR1 SGHNT and CDR2 YENEEA. This CDR3 is built from 16 residues. V was cut by 4 bases and J by 0 bases, with 16 bases left in between. CDR3 coding DNA: TGTGCCAGCAGCTCCACACCCGACACAAACTCCTACGAGCAGTACTTC. Translating it yields CASSSTPDTNSYEQYF.

V is TRBV7-2 and J is TRBJ2-5; D call uncertain. Germline V CDR1 and CDR2: SGHTA, FQGNSA. The CDR3 loop spans 13 amino acids. Trimming pared 1 base from V and 6 bases from J, leaving 9 bases between. As DNA, the CDR3 is TGTGCCAGCAGCTTAGAGACTCCAAAGACCCAGTACTTC. Its translation is CASSLETPKTQYF.

The V gene is TRBV5-1, the J gene TRBJ2-7, with a possible D match to TRBD1 (6 bases). V was shortened by 4 bases and J by 0 bases, with 14 bases between the two germline ends. This CDR3 has 15 amino acids. CDR1 and CDR2 (germline): SGHRS, YFSETQ. Written as DNA, the CDR3 is TGCGCCAGCAGCCCAAAAACAGGGACCTCCTACGAGCAGTACTTC. It is translated as CASSPKTGTSYEQYF.

This clone was detected once. The V call is TRBV5-4, the J call TRBJ2-7; 9 bases are a match to TRBD2. The CDR3 has 14 amino acids. Per the germline V gene, CDR1 is SGHNT and CDR2 is YYREEE (reference sequence). V gave up 4 bases and J gave up 2 bases; unmatched junction bases: 4. The CDR3 protein is CASSPASGAYEQYF. The CDR3 region has the DNA TGTGCCAGCAGCCCCGCTAGCGGGGCCTACGAGCAGTACTTC.

This chain uses TRBV30 with TRBJ1-1; D is undetermined. The CDR3 is 13 amino acids. Germline V lookup: CDR1 GTSNPN, CDR2 SVGIG (reference sequence). Trimming cost V 5 bases and J 4 bases, with 14 bases left between them. CDR3 amino acids: CAWFSGGATEAFF. The CDR3 coding sequence is TGTGCCTGGTTTAGTGGTGGAGCCACTGAAGCTTTCTTT.